The rows below give T cell receptor beta chains drawn from one sample of a study of T cells of healthy individuals. TCRdb re-called the 5' RACE reads with MiXCR, one entry per CDR3 protein. The table lists 41,000 or so distinct CDR3 sequences, 4.5% of them singletons, with 7% to 10% in the top ten. Receptors were obtained from a human donor in good health. Each CDR3 is given with its conserved first and last residue. A D gene is named only where the DNA matches it firmly. Not all rows give a size; the values are once, few, many and, for expanded clones, a class.

D gene	V gene	J gene	clone size	CDR3 DNA	CDR3 protein
NA	TRBV5-5	TRBJ1-5	few	TGTGCCAGCAGCCGAGGACAGCATAGCAATCAGCCCCAGCATTTT	CASSRGQHSNQPQHF
NA	TRBV21-1	TRBJ2-7	many	TGTGCCAGCAGCAAAGTTCGACGGGCCTCCTCCTACGAGCAGTACTTC	CASSKVRRASSYEQYF
NA	TRBV9	TRBJ2-7	few	TGTGCCAGCAGCGTAGCTACGGGGGAGCAGTACTTC	CASSVATGEQYF
TRBD1	TRBV7-9	TRBJ1-6	many	TGTGCCAGCAGCTTCTCGGGACAGGGTGCCCACCACTTT	CASSFSGQGAHHF
TRBD2	TRBV15	TRBJ2-5	NA	TGTGCCACCAGCAGAGATATCACCGGGGCAGCGGGACAAGAGACCCAGTACTTC	CATSRDITGAAGQETQYF
TRBD2	TRBV7-2	TRBJ2-1	few	TGTGCCAGCAGCTTGAAGCCTAGCGGCTACAATGAGCAGTTCTTC	CASSLKPSGYNEQFF
TRBD2	TRBV20-1	TRBJ2-7	many	TGCAGTGCTAGGGCCACTAGCGGGGGGGCGTACGAGCAGTACTTC	CSARATSGGAYEQYF
NA	TRBV10-3	TRBJ1-5	many	TGTGCCATCAGGGGGGACGGTAGCAATCAGCCCCAGCATTTT	CAIRGDGSNQPQHF
NA	TRBV7-9	TRBJ2-5	few	TGTGCCAGCAGCCACGGACAGAGACAAGAGACCCAGTACTTC	CASSHGQRQETQYF
TRBD2	TRBV29-1	TRBJ2-1	many	TGCAGCGTTGGTTCGGCGGCTAGCGGGAGGTACAATGAGCAGTTCTTC	CSVGSAASGRYNEQFF
NA	TRBV7-2	TRBJ1-5	few	TGTGCCAGCAGCTTAGCGGGGGGGGGGAATCAGCCCCAGCATTTT	CASSLAGGGNQPQHF
NA	TRBV15	TRBJ2-3	many	TGTGCCACCAGCAGGGACCCGGGACTCCCGTCTTTT	CATSRDPGLPSF
NA	TRBV4-3	TRBJ2-3	NA	TGCGCCAGCAGCCAAGCCTCTACGCAGTATTTT	CASSQASTQYF
NA	TRBV3-1	TRBJ1-5	few	TGTGCCAGCAGCCAAGCGACAGGACACAATCAGCCCCAGCATTTT	CASSQATGHNQPQHF
NA	TRBV6-5	TRBJ1-3	many	TGTGCCAGCAGCTCCGACTGGTGGTCTGGAAACACCATATATTTT	CASSSDWWSGNTIYF
NA	TRBV4-1	TRBJ1-1	NA	TGCGCCAGCAGCCAAGTAGCGGGGGCTAACACTGAAGCTTTCTTT	CASSQVAGANTEAFF
NA	TRBV11-1	TRBJ2-7	many	TGTGCCAGCAGTTTCCGACCAAAGACAGTAGGATCGGGGGAGCAGTACTTC	CASSFRPKTVGSGEQYF
TRBD1	TRBV3-1	TRBJ1-2	many	TGTGCCAGCAGCCCTACCACCACAGGGGCTACTAACTATGGCTACACCTTC	CASSPTTTGATNYGYTF
TRBD2	TRBV12-3/TRBV12-4	TRBJ2-5	many	TGTGCCAGCAGAACTAGCGGACAAGAGACCCAGTACTTC	CASRTSGQETQYF
NA	TRBV4-2	TRBJ2-3	many	TGTGCCAGCAGCCAAGATCTAACGGAATTTGGTACCGGTACGCAGTATTTT	CASSQDLTEFGTGTQYF
TRBD2	TRBV20-1	TRBJ2-1	NA	TGCAGTGCTAGAAGGACTAGTGGATATGAGCAGTTCTTC	CSARRTSGYEQFF
NA	TRBV7-9	TRBJ1-1	many	TGTGCCAGCAGCGAAGGGAGCAGCACTGAAGCTTTCTTT	CASSEGSSTEAFF
TRBD1	TRBV7-9	TRBJ2-5	many	TGTGCCAGCAGCTCACCCGGGACAGGGGCCCAAGAGACCCAGTACTTC	CASSSPGTGAQETQYF
TRBD2	TRBV3-1	TRBJ2-1	many	TGTGCCAGCAGCCAAGGACTAGCGGGGGAATACAATGAGCAGTTCTTC	CASSQGLAGEYNEQFF
NA	TRBV9	TRBJ2-1	many	TGTGCCAGCAGCGTCGGTAGTAGGGCGGATGAGCAGTTCTTC	CASSVGSRADEQFF
NA	TRBV2	TRBJ2-1	few	TGTGCCAGCAGTGAATCGGGGTCGGGGTACAATGAGCAGTTCTTC	CASSESGSGYNEQFF
TRBD2	TRBV20-1	TRBJ2-3	few	TGCAGTGCTAGACTAGCGGGAGTTACTGAGTATTTT	CSARLAGVTEYF
NA	TRBV3-1	TRBJ2-1	many	TGTGCCAGCAGCCCCCGGACTTACAATGAGCAGTTCTTC	CASSPRTYNEQFF
NA	TRBV12-3/TRBV12-4	TRBJ2-3	many	TGTGCCAGCAGTTTAGCGGGGGGGCCCGGAGATACGCAGTATTTT	CASSLAGGPGDTQYF
NA	TRBV4-1	TRBJ1-4	NA	TGCGCCAGCAGCCAAGCAGGGTTCGTAGGGTATGAAAAACTGTTTTTT	CASSQAGFVGYEKLFF
TRBD2	TRBV10-3	TRBJ2-7	many	TGTGCCGTAGGCGGGGGCTACGAGCAGTACTTC	CAVGGGYEQYF
TRBD1	TRBV27	TRBJ1-2	many	TGTGCCAGCAGTGAGACAGGGTTGGGCTACACCTTC	CASSETGLGYTF
NA	TRBV20-1	TRBJ1-2	NA	TGCAGTGCTAGATTGGGGTCCTATGGCTACAACTTC	CSARLGSYGYNF
NA	TRBV4-1	TRBJ1-6	many	TGCGCCAGCAGGGAAGTCGGGACGTTTAAGGGGAATTCACCCCTCCACTTT	CASREVGTFKGNSPLHF
NA	TRBV7-3	TRBJ2-3	many	TGTGCCAGCAGCTTAACGGGCGGGGCCATAGATACGCAGTATTTT	CASSLTGGAIDTQYF
TRBD1	TRBV6-5	TRBJ1-1	NA	TGTGCCAGCACTTCCGGGACAGGGGGTTCTGCTGAAGCTTTCTTT	CASTSGTGGSAEAFF
NA	TRBV20-1	TRBJ2-3	many	TGCAGTGCTAGGCCGACTAGGCGTTTCACAGATACGCAGTATTTT	CSARPTRRFTDTQYF
NA	TRBV12-3/TRBV12-4	TRBJ1-1	NA	TGTGCCAGCAGTTTCTCATTTGGCACTGAAGCTTTCTTT	CASSFSFGTEAFF
TRBD1	TRBV6-5	TRBJ1-1	many	TGTGCCAGCAGTCCCGGGACAGTGGGGCACACTGAAGCTTTCTTT	CASSPGTVGHTEAFF
NA	TRBV2	TRBJ1-2	few	TGTGCCAGCAGTGATCCGGGGTTACAGGACTATGGCTACACCTTC	CASSDPGLQDYGYTF
NA	TRBV11-2	TRBJ2-7	few	TGTGCCAGCAGCTTATTGTTGACGCGTGAGCAGTACTTC	CASSLLLTREQYF
NA	TRBV2	TRBJ1-5	many	TGTGCCAGCAGTCGGTCAGGGGGCAATCAGCCCCAGCATTTT	CASSRSGGNQPQHF
TRBD2	TRBV3-1	TRBJ2-3	NA	TGTGCCAGCAGCCAAGAGGGGGGACTAGCCCTCACAGATACGCAGTATTTT	CASSQEGGLALTDTQYF
NA	TRBV12-5	TRBJ2-3	many	TGTGCTAGTGGTGCCCGGGGGTATACGCAGTATTTT	CASGARGYTQYF